Listed here is a single TCR beta chain. Its antigen has not been determined. The sample holds no much larger clone one base away, and base qualities are not on file. This sample was taken from a study of cytomegalovirus exposure and HLA in healthy donors (dated by TCRdb to 2015 to 2018). Background on the whole study: In an earlier analysis of 587 of the donors, 276 Gb of sequence data and roughly 100 million unique TCR beta sequences from approximately 180 million T cells were reported. Roughly 300 gigabases of sequencing data and tens of millions of unique TCR sequences were included in an early release covering roughly 700 HLA-typed donors. Of the 300 to 450 genotyped donors, 65% to 90% were placed in the genetic ancestry cluster associated with self-reported Caucasian donors. The study aimed to test whether cataloging public T cell receptors could reveal signatures of past pathogen exposure. Using immunosequencing, the study profiled T cell repertoires from some 670 subjects and related those repertoires to cytomegalovirus serostatus. A separate validation cohort of some 130 different subjects was used in addition to the approximately 610-subject first cohort. The study combined high-throughput TCR immunosequencing, statistical association of individual TCRs with disease status, and machine learning to predict cytomegalovirus infection status. A later analysis re-examined previously published TCR beta repertoires from over 500 donors and added high-resolution HLA genotyping to investigate patterns of TCR occurrence. Rather than using new phenotypic data, the later analysis identified candidate immune exposures from TCR beta sequences and from how often those sequences occurred across donors. To decide whether each TCR beta V gene segment behaved as functional or pseudogenic, an earlier analysis of fewer than 750 of the donors relied on high-throughput TCR beta sequencing. Donor age, sex, ethnicity and CMV serostatus were collected together with the repertoire data. In a later genetic analysis, genome-wide SNP genotypes for about three fifths of the 666 donors were used, and that subset was treated as a discovery cohort. Every repertoire in the discovery cohort had been generated on one and the same sequencing platform. Both class I and class II loci were covered by HLA typing, at four-digit resolution. The number of donors typed differed by locus, with roughly 620-640 for A, B, C, DRB1 and DQB1, around 500 for DQA1, over 600 for DPA1, and around 430 for DPB1. Four to six DR-DQ haplotypes were handled as single units for association and clustering, since linkage in the cohort was strong. On average, over 200,000 unique TCR beta nucleotide sequences were sequenced per donor among several hundred genotyped donors of the cohort, with about 17% of those sequences being non-productive.

Library construction relied on the immunoSEQ multiplex PCR assay. For the multiplex PCR, a mixture combining 60 forward primers for TCR Vbeta segments and 13 reverse primers for TCR Jbeta segments was used. Amplification of the CDR3 region of rearranged TCR beta genes was performed with a multiplex PCR assay on genomic DNA. On the Illumina HiSeq System, the amplified TCR beta libraries were sequenced as 87-base-pair reads. In the original analysis: In a later analysis, some 80 million unique TCR beta chains were counted across the 500 to 850 repertoires, and roughly 11 million of these chains were shared by at least two donors. To remove PCR and sequencing errors, raw reads were error-corrected and collapsed into unique sequences using a nearest-neighbor algorithm that merged closely related sequences. Alignment of CDR3 sequences to IMGT reference sequences was used to assign V, D and J gene segments. Each retained sequence needed at least a six-nucleotide match to both a V gene segment and a J gene segment. A rearrangement counted as productive if the CDR3 had no stop codons and remained in frame with V and J, and every other rearrangement counted as non-productive. Following IMGT convention, CDR3 was defined as the stretch from the second conserved V-encoded cysteine up to the conserved J-encoded phenylalanine. In an earlier analysis of around 540 of the donors, sequences lacking an unambiguous match to a single V gene segment were excluded. In an earlier analysis of several hundred of the donors, a V segment was called functional when productive rearrangements were above 56.7%, and segregating when the standard deviation between donors exceeded 5%. To diagnose cytomegalovirus status from the catalog of TCR beta chain sequences, a statistical classification framework was built. V and J gene assignment, in a later analysis, came from comparing TCR nucleotide sequences with IMGT/GENE-DB human TR gene sequences. In a later analysis, CDR3 sequences and most-parsimonious VDJ recombination scenarios were assigned using the TCRdist pipeline. In a later analysis, each TCR beta chain was defined by its CDR3 amino acid sequence together with its V-gene family, and reads lacking a unique V-gene family were excluded. A later analysis removed 592 highly shared, low-generation-probability nucleotide sequences to deal with suspected cross-contamination and a sequencing artifact. In a later analysis, a clonal expansion index was calculated for each public chain from normalized within-repertoire ranks of inferred template counts. In a later analysis, generation probabilities were computed with a VDJ recombination model fitted to out-of-frame rearrangements, and the resulting probabilities were checked against IGoR. Hypergeometric tests were used in a later analysis to score TCR-TCR, TCR-HLA and TCR-CMV co-occurrence, with a repertoire-size bias correction applied to the TCR pairs. To estimate false discovery rates, a later analysis permuted the HLA or CMV assignments 20 times. In a later analysis, co-occurring TCRs were grouped with DBSCAN, and TCRdist sequence similarity was added when clustering was performed within HLA-allele-positive subsets. For co-occurrence clustering, repertoires with fewer than 30,000 or more than 120,000 public chains were excluded, along with 4 to 6 repertoires with anomalous nucleotide sharing. This immuneACCESS table, as held by TCRdb, lists in-frame sequences with V and J called but not all clones. Of the missing ones, under half trace to an unresolved V gene in checked studies; the others have no known cause. V, J and clone size derive from that table, while D and trimming were established from the DNA sequence. The sample data list fewer than 200,000 clones, and about four fifths of these were observed just once. Roughly 4.5% of the sample belongs to the ten largest clones.

Study-wide findings and limitations: Most TCR sequences were seen in very few donors, while some public TCRs were found in many individuals. A cluster of highly shared sequence variants was judged likely to represent a technical artifact of the sequencing pipeline. In a later analysis, HLA-associated TCR beta chains were found to be more clonally expanded and to have lower generation probabilities than equally common non-associated chains. The authors suggested that the approach could potentially be generalized to other disease states and immunological phenotypes. HLA typing was unavailable for some donors at each locus, so association tests used only the typed subset. The classifier was reported to diagnose cytomegalovirus status with high specificity and sensitivity in both the original cohort and the validation cohort. Assigning TCR associations to individual alleles was difficult when HLA alleles, especially DR and DQ, strongly co-occurred. Linkage disequilibrium might explain the correlated functional status among segregating V segments, but an unknown experimental factor could not be excluded. In vitro tests confirmed that a few of the cytomegalovirus-associated TCR beta chains recognize cytomegalovirus antigens. In a later analysis, the rate of TCR association differed among HLA loci, with DRB1 alleles having the most associated TCRs and HLA-C alleles having the fewest. In a later genetic analysis, a missense DCLRE1C variant was associated with V-gene and J-gene trimming of TCR beta chains, and the association was replicated in an independent cohort. A further reported finding was that TCR beta sequences accurately predicted the HLA-A and HLA-B alleles for most subjects in the first cohort. Approximately 16 rarely observed V segments, including chromosome 9 orphons, were excluded from the earlier analysis of approximately 600 of the donors because counts were too low. In the study, approximately 160 TCR beta chains were listed as associated with cytomegalovirus. According to a later genetic analysis, donors in an Asian-associated ancestry cluster had fewer N-insertions in productive TCRs than the approximately 690-donor mean. Most CMV-associated TCR beta chains appeared to be HLA-restricted in a later analysis, and the HLA associations seemed to be driven largely by CMV exposure. Roughly uniform sequencing depth across donors was assumed in presence/absence analyses, although this assumption may not hold. Some IMGT-functional V segments, including TRBV6-2 and TRBV6-3, could not be distinguished by the 87-base-pair reads and were therefore excluded. A later analysis associated around 16,000 TCR beta sequences with specific HLA alleles at a false discovery rate of 0.05. The cohort was sequenced for TCR beta chains only, and without alpha or paired-chain data the features that could be detected were limited. According to a later analysis, parvovirus B19, influenza, CMV and Epstein-Barr virus appeared linked to several top co-occurrence clusters. Immune exposure information for the cohort was limited to CMV serostatus. In an earlier analysis of fewer than 700 of the donors, most TCR beta V segments appeared in productive rearrangements about 87% or about 30% of the time, broadly matching IMGT annotations.

From cysteine to phenylalanine, the CDR3 is 17 amino acids long. Just the 51-base CDR3 DNA is kept, in frame starting at base 1. Trimming at the junction amounts to 2 bases on V and 1 base on J, and the germline ends lie 17 bases apart. Via the germline V gene, CDR1 is KGHSH and CDR2 LQKENI. The cohort was made up of about 610 healthy bone marrow donors. All cohort members were sampled while nominally healthy, although unrecorded immune exposures were likely present. The donor tested CMV seropositive and was one of the 289 seropositive cohort members. Each donor provided a peripheral blood sample, and peripheral blood mononuclear cells were used for TCR beta sequencing. Genomic DNA was extracted from the blood cell samples with the Qiagen DNeasy Blood Extraction Kit.

Recombination joined TRBV18 with TRBJ1-1, with TRBD1 perhaps the D gene, on 5 matching bases. Material: PBMCs. The TCR sequence derives from a woman between 18 and 30 years old in good health and CMV-seropositive. The bases are TGTGCCAGCTCACCATCCGGGACGGAGGGTGCGAACACTGAAGCTTTCTTT. It translates as CASSPSGTEGANTEAFF.